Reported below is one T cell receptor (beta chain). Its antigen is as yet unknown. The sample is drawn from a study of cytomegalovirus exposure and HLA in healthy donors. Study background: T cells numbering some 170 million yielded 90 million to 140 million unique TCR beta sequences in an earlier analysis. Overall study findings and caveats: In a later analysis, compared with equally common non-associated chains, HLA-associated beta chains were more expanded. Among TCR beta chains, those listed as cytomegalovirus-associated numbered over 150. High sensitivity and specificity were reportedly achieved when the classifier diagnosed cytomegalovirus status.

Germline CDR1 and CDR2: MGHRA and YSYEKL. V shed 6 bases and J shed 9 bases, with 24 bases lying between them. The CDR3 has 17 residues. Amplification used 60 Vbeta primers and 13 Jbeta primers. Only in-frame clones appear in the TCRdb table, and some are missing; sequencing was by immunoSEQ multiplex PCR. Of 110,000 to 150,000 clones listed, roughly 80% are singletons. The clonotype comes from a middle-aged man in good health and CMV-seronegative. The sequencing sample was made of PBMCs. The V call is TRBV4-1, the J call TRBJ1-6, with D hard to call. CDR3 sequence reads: CASRIAATGPRGSPLHF. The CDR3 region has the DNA TGCGCCAGCAGAATCGCAGCTACGGGCCCGCGGGGTTCACCCCTCCACTTT.